These T cell receptor beta chains were read from a single sample in a study of TIL therapy for anti-PD-1-resistant metastatic lung cancer. The assay was immunoSEQ multiplex PCR, and TCRdb's table has in-frame clones only and misses some. The top ten clones hold 2.5% to 3.5% of a sample with about 59,000 clones, 70% to 90% of them seen once. The input for sequencing was blood, taken at baseline. These TCRs come from a person between 30 and 80 years old with non-small cell lung cancer. CDR3s include the opening cysteine and the closing phenylalanine or tryptophan. The order of the fields is V gene, clone size, J gene, D gene, CDR3 DNA, CDR3 protein. A D gene is named only where the DNA matches it firmly. Size values are once, few and many counts, or a class for expanded clones, and some rows have none.

>TRBV11-2|NA|TRBJ1-2|NA
TGTGCCAGCAGCTTAGGAGGGGCCCCGGTCCCTTATGGCTACACCTTC
CASSLGGAPVPYGYTF
>TRBV7-9|many|TRBJ1-6|NA
TGTGCCAGCAGCTTACCGGGTTCACCCCTCCACTTT
CASSLPGSPLHF
>TRBV14|NA|TRBJ2-1|NA
TGTGCCAGCAGCCAAGACCTTGGGAGGGGGAGTTACAATGAGCAGTTCTTC
CASSQDLGRGSYNEQFF
>TRBV6-5|NA|TRBJ2-6|NA
TGTGCCAGCAGTATTTCTGGGGCCAACGTCCTGACTTTC
CASSISGANVLTF
>TRBV4-3|NA|TRBJ2-3|TRBD2
TGCGCCAGCAGCCGCCGAGGGAGCGGGGGGACAGATACGCAGTATTTT
CASSRRGSGGTDTQYF
>TRBV9|few|TRBJ2-6|TRBD2
TGTGCCAGCAGCGTGGCCGGGACTAGCGGTGTCTCTGGGGCCAACGTCCTGACTTTC
CASSVAGTSGVSGANVLTF
>TRBV7-8|NA|TRBJ1-5|NA
TGTGCCAGCAGCTTCCGGGGGAGCAATCAGCCCCAGCATTTT
CASSFRGSNQPQHF
>TRBV30|NA|TRBJ1-1|NA
TGTGCCTGGGGGAGGGTTGCGGGGGCTTTCTTT
CAWGRVAGAFF
>TRBV5-1|NA|TRBJ2-7|TRBD1
TGCGCCAGCAGCCGATCGGACAGGGTCGAGCAGTACTTC
CASSRSDRVEQYF
>TRBV18|NA|TRBJ1-5|NA
TGTGCCAGCTCACCAGGGACTCTTCAGCCCCAGCATTTT
CASSPGTLQPQHF
>TRBV27|NA|TRBJ2-3|TRBD2
TGTGCCAGCAGTTTATACCCTAGCGGGAGTGGTACAGATACGCAGTATTTT
CASSLYPSGSGTDTQYF
>TRBV7-6|NA|TRBJ2-7|TRBD2
TGTGCCAGCTCTCAACGTAGCCTAGCGGGGGTCTACGAGCAGTACTTC
CASSQRSLAGVYEQYF
>TRBV5-1|NA|TRBJ2-1|TRBD2
TGCGCCAGCAGCTTCGGGGTGGCTAGCGGGAGGAATGAGCAGTTCTTC
CASSFGVASGRNEQFF
>TRBV10-1|NA|TRBJ2-3|NA
TGCGCCACCAGCCTGCCCAGTGGAGATACGCAGTATTTT
CATSLPSGDTQYF
>TRBV6-5|medium-sized|TRBJ2-5|NA
TGTGCCAGCGGCCGGCCTAAAGAGACCCAGTACTTC
CASGRPKETQYF
>TRBV4-3|NA|TRBJ2-1|NA
TGCGCCAGCAGCCAAGATAAGGCAAGCTACAATGAGCAGTTCTTC
CASSQDKASYNEQFF
>TRBV28|NA|TRBJ2-5|TRBD2
TGTGCCAGCACTTTGGAGGTTAGGCTAGCGGGATCTGAGACCCAGTACTTC
CASTLEVRLAGSETQYF
>TRBV7-3|NA|TRBJ1-5|NA
TGTGCCAGCAGCTTAGTAGGTGAACAGCCCCAGCATTTT
CASSLVGEQPQHF
>TRBV14|NA|TRBJ1-3|TRBD1
TGTGCCAGCAGCCAACATACAGGGGGCGCATCTGGAAACACCATATATTTT
CASSQHTGGASGNTIYF
>TRBV30|NA|TRBJ2-3|TRBD1
TGTGCCCGCGACAGGGGGACTAGCACAGATACGCAGTATTTT
CARDRGTSTDTQYF
>TRBV6-5|NA|TRBJ2-7|TRBD1
TGTGCCAGCAGTTACGCAGGGACAGGGGCCTACGAGCAGTACTTC
CASSYAGTGAYEQYF
>TRBV28|once|TRBJ1-1|NA
TGTGCCAGCAGCTCTAACCGGTGGGGGGGGCAAATGAACACTGAAGCTTTCTTT
CASSSNRWGGQMNTEAFF
>TRBV28|NA|TRBJ1-4|TRBD1
TGTGCCGTGCAACGTGTGGGACAGGGGCGCTATATTGAAAAACTGTTTTTT
CAVQRVGQGRYIEKLFF
>TRBV9|once|TRBJ2-3|TRBD2
TGTGCCAGCAGCATTAGCGGGGGGCCCACAGATACGCAGTATTTT
CASSISGGPTDTQYF
>TRBV6-5|NA|TRBJ1-3|TRBD1
TGTGCCAGCAGGCGGACAGGGCTCGGAAACACCATATATTTT
CASRRTGLGNTIYF
>TRBV5-6|once|TRBJ2-7|TRBD1
TGTGCCAGCAGCTTGGAGGGGGCCAACGAGCAGTACTTC
CASSLEGANEQYF
>TRBV19|NA|TRBJ2-3|NA
TGTGCCAGTAGTATCATCGGGGGGCCCACAGATACGCAGTATTTT
CASSIIGGPTDTQYF
>TRBV7-9|NA|TRBJ1-6|NA
TGTGCCAGCAGCTTATGGGTCGCTAGGTCAGCGGATAATTCACCCCTCCACTTT
CASSLWVARSADNSPLHF
>TRBV6-5|once|TRBJ1-2|TRBD1
TGTGCCAGCAGTTCGGCGGACAGGGGAGACTATGGCTACACCTTC
CASSSADRGDYGYTF
>TRBV24-1|NA|TRBJ2-5|TRBD2
TGTGCCACCAGTGATCACGGGACTACCGGGGCCCAGTACTTC
CATSDHGTTGAQYF
>TRBV11-2|NA|TRBJ2-3|TRBD1
TGTGCCAGCAGGATCACCGGGACAGGGATTGCTGGAGATACGCAGTATTTT
CASRITGTGIAGDTQYF
>TRBV11-2|NA|TRBJ1-2|NA
TGTGCCAGCAGCTTAGGCCCCAGCAATCCTGGCTACACCTTC
CASSLGPSNPGYTF
>TRBV6-5|NA|TRBJ2-5|NA
TGTGCCAGCAGGCTAAGACCGGGACACCAAGAGACCCAGTACTTC
CASRLRPGHQETQYF
>TRBV28|NA|TRBJ1-5|NA
TGTGCCAGCAGTTTTGTGGGCGGTTATCAGCCCCAGCATTTT
CASSFVGGYQPQHF
>TRBV30|NA|TRBJ1-6|NA
TGTGCCTGGGGCAGGGGCTGGAATTCACCCCTCCACTTT
CAWGRGWNSPLHF
>TRBV7-8|NA|TRBJ2-2|TRBD2
TGTGCCAGCAGCTTTACCGGGACTAGCCAGGACACCGGGGAGCTGTTTTTT
CASSFTGTSQDTGELFF
>TRBV4-2|NA|TRBJ1-6|TRBD1
TGTGCCAGCAGCACCCGGGACAGGGGAGCCTTGGGTAATTCACCCCTCCACTTT
CASSTRDRGALGNSPLHF